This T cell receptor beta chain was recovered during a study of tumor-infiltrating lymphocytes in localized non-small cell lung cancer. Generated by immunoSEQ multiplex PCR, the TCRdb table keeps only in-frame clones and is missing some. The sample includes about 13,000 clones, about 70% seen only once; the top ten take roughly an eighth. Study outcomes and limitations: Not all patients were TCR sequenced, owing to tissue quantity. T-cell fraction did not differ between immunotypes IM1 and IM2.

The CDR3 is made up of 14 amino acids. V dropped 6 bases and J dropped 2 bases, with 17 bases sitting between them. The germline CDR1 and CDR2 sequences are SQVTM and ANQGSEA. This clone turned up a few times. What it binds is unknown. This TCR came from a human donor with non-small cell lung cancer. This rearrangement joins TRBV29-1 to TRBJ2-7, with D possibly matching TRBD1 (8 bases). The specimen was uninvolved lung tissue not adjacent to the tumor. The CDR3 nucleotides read TGCAGCGTGACCACAGGGGGGGAACCCTACGAGCAGTACTTC. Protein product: CSVTTGGEPYEQYF.